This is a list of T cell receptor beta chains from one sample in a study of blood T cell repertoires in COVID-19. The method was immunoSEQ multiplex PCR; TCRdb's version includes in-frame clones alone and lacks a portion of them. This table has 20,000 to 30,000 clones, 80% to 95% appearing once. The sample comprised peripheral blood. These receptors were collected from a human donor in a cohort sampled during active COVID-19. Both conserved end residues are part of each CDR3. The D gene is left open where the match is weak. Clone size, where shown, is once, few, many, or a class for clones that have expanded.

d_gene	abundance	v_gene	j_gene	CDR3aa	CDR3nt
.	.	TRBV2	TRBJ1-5	CASGRLPGQPQHF	TGTGCCAGCGGAAGGCTCCCAGGGCAGCCCCAGCATTTT
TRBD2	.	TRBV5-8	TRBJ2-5	CASSLSSGRLETQYF	TGTGCCAGCAGCCTCTCTAGCGGGAGGTTAGAGACCCAGTACTTC
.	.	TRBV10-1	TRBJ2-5	CASSESGHQETQYF	TGCGCCAGCAGTGAGTCGGGCCACCAAGAGACCCAGTACTTC
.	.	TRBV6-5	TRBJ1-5	CASSWAVGGQPQHF	TGTGCCAGCAGTTGGGCCGTTGGTGGTCAGCCCCAGCATTTT
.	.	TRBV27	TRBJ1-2	CASSPYPQATNYGYTF	TGTGCCAGCAGCCCATACCCGCAGGCAACTAACTATGGCTACACCTTC
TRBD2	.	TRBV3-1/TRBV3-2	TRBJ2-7	CASSQSGGSYEQYF	TGTGCCAGCAGCCAGAGCGGGGGGTCCTACGAGCAGTACTTC
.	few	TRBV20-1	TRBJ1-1	CSASFWGGNTEAFF	TGCAGTGCTAGTTTTTGGGGGGGAAACACTGAAGCTTTCTTT
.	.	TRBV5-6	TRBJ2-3	CASSSYGTPHTDTQYF	TGTGCCAGCAGCTCGTACGGGACACCCCACACAGATACGCAGTATTTT
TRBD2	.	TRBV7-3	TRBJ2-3	CASSLTGAGAGNADTQYF	TGTGCCAGCAGCTTAACTGGGGCTGGAGCGGGGAACGCAGATACGCAGTATTTT
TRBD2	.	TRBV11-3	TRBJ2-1	CASSLGTSANNEQFF	TGTGCCAGCAGCTTAGGGACTAGCGCTAACAATGAGCAGTTCTTC
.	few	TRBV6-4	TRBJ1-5	CASSEASGSNQPQHF	TGTGCCAGCAGTGAGGCGTCGGGGAGCAATCAGCCCCAGCATTTT
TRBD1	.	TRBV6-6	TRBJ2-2	CASSDREIGELFF	TGTGCCAGCAGTGACAGGGAAATCGGGGAGCTGTTTTTT
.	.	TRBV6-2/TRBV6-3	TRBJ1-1	CASSVTRRNTEAFF	TGTGCCAGCAGTGTTACACGGAGGAACACTGAAGCTTTCTTT
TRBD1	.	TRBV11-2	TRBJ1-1	CASSLGQGPTQREAFF	TGTGCCAGCAGCTTAGGACAGGGGCCGACCCAGCGTGAAGCTTTCTTT
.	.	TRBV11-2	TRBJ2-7	CASSPIRRGEQYF	TGTGCCAGCAGCCCGATCCGGCGGGGTGAGCAGTACTTC
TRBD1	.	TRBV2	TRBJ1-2	CASSEMGQGGAGYTF	TGTGCCAGCAGTGAGATGGGACAGGGTGGGGCTGGCTACACCTTC
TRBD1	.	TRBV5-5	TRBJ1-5	CASSSLTGDQPQHF	TGTGCCAGCAGCTCCTTGACAGGGGATCAGCCCCAGCATTTT
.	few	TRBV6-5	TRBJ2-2	CASSYVRGRSPSELFF	TGTGCCAGCAGTTACGTCAGGGGCCGGTCCCCTTCGGAGCTGTTTTTT
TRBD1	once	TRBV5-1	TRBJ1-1	CASSPGQGGPNEAFF	TGCGCCAGCAGCCCTGGACAGGGCGGGCCAAATGAAGCTTTCTTT
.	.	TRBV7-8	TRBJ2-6	CASSSKQNSGANVLTF	TGTGCCAGCAGCTCAAAACAAAACTCTGGGGCCAACGTCCTGACTTTC
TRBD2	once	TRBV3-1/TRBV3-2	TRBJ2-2	CASSPGAGGPLGELFF	TGTGCCAGCAGCCCCGGGGCGGGAGGGCCTCTAGGGGAGCTGTTTTTT
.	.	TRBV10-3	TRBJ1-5	CAISESTGVIGNQPQHF	TGTGCCATCAGTGAGTCGACCGGGGTGATCGGCAATCAGCCCCAGCATTTT
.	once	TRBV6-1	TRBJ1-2	CASSEGRLTF	TGTGCCAGCAGTGAGGGCAGGCTCACCTTC
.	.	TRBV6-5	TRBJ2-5	CASSFPGSQETQYF	TGTGCCAGCAGTTTTCCGGGGTCTCAAGAGACCCAGTACTTC
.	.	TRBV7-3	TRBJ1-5	CASSDRSRNQPQHF	TGTGCCAGCAGTGACAGGTCTCGCAATCAGCCCCAGCATTTT
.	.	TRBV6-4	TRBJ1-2	CASSDDGALNYGYTF	TGTGCCAGCAGTGACGATGGGGCCTTGAACTATGGCTACACCTTC
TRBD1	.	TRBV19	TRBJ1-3	CASSSDGGGTVSGNTIYF	TGTGCCAGTAGTTCGGACGGCGGTGGGACAGTCTCTGGAAACACCATATATTTT
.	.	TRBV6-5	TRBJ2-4	CASRETAKNIQYF	TGTGCCAGCCGGGAGACAGCCAAAAACATTCAGTACTTC
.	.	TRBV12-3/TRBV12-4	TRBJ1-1	CASSHGVNTEAFF	TGTGCCAGCAGTCACGGGGTAAACACTGAAGCTTTCTTT
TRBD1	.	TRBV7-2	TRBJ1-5	CASSSDRGTGNQPQHF	TGTGCCAGCAGCTCCGACCGTGGGACAGGAAATCAGCCCCAGCATTTT
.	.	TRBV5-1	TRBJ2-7	CASSLDGQGYEQYF	TGCGCCAGCAGCTTGGATGGGCAGGGCTACGAGCAGTACTTC
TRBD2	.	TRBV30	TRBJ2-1	CAWRLAGGPRRQFF	TGTGCCTGGAGACTAGCGGGAGGGCCCCGGCGGCAGTTCTTC